Listed here are 29 T cell receptor beta chains from one sample, sequenced in a study of T cell responses to AZD1222 COVID-19 vaccine. Produced via immunoSEQ multiplex PCR; TCRdb's table is partial and in-frame only. The sample contains over 85,000 clones, roughly 83% of which appear only once. The sequenced sample was peripheral blood, obtained 28 days after the second AZD1222 dose. Receptors originate from an adult who received the AZD1222 COVID-19 vaccine.

The V call is TRBV3-1 (or the pseudogene TRBV3-2), the J call TRBJ1-5, with a possible D match to TRBD1 (5 bases). Between the trimmed V and J ends, which lost 3 bases and 4 bases, there was a span of 7 bases. The CDR3 has 13 amino acids. Germline V gene data show CDR1 as LGHDT and CDR2 as YNNKEL (reference sequence). Here the CDR3 reads CASSHGGNQPQHF. The DNA of the CDR3 is TGTGCCAGCAGCCACGGGGGTAATCAGCCCCAGCATTTT.

This clone turned up a few times. The rearrangement uses TRBV10-3 and TRBJ1-3; D ambiguous. Germline CDR1 is ENHRY and CDR2 is SYGVKD. Trimming cost V 6 bases and J 9 bases, with 9 bases left between them. This CDR3 comprises 11 residues. The CDR3 DNA is TGTGCCATCAGGGGAAGGAGCACCATATATTTT. Its protein is CAIRGRSTIYF.

The chain couples TRBV7-9 to TRBJ1-6, with D tentatively TRBD1 (5 bases). The V gene's germline CDR1 is SEHNR and CDR2 FQNEAQ (reference sequence). V was shortened by 1 base and J by 9 bases, with 16 bases between the two germline ends. The CDR3 has 16 amino acids. The CDR3 DNA is TGTGCCAGCAGCTTAGGCTCCCAGGGAGGAGGTTCACCCCTCCACTTT. Translating gives CASSLGSQGGGSPLHF.

V gene TRBV9 combines with J gene TRBJ2-2; D may be TRBD1 (5 bases). Between the trimmed V and J ends, which lost 3 bases and 9 bases, there was a span of 6 bases. The CDR3 contains 11 residues. Germline CDR1 reads SGDLS; CDR2 reads YYNGEE. DNA for the CDR3: TGTGCCAGCAGCGGGACAAGGGAGCTGTTTTTT. Amino acids: CASSGTRELFF.

The chain joins TRBV7-9 to TRBJ1-2, with TRBD1 matching over 8 bases. The CDR3 has 15 residues. CDR1 is SEHNR and CDR2 is FQNEAQ in the germline V gene (reference sequence). V lost 5 bases, J lost 0 bases, and 5 bases stayed unmatched. The CDR3 loop reads CASSPTGVTNYGYTF. CDR3 in DNA: TGTGCCAGCAGCCCGACAGGGGTGACTAACTATGGCTACACCTTC.

The V call is TRBV7-9, the J call TRBJ1-1; D is possibly TRBD1 (5 bases). V shed 7 bases and J shed 6 bases, with 21 bases lying between them. Germline V gene lookup returns CDR1 SEHNR and CDR2 FQNEAQ (reference sequence). The CDR3 is made up of 15 amino acids. CDR3 coding DNA: TGTGCCAGCAAGGGGTTAATGGGGCGGGACGCTGAAGCTTTCTTT. It encodes CASKGLMGRDAEAFF.

The chain carries TRBV7-9 and TRBJ2-1; 8 bases map to TRBD2. CDR1 is SEHNR, CDR2 FQNEAQ, per germline (reference sequence). The V gene end was trimmed by 2 bases and the J gene end by 0 bases; junction bases not matched to a gene: 12. The CDR3 spans 19 residues. CDR3 loop: CASSLIGRGGLTSYNEQFF. DNA of the CDR3: TGTGCCAGCAGCTTAATCGGACGGGGGGGCTTAACCTCCTACAATGAGCAGTTCTTC.

The J gene is TRBJ2-3, the V gene TRBV7-2; maybe TRBD2 (6 bases). Germline CDR1 is SGHTA and CDR2 is FQGNSA. The V gene lost 2 bases and the J gene lost 3 bases, with 9 bases spanning the gap. This CDR3 is 14 amino acids long. CDR3 sequence: CASSLNRGTDTQYF. Written as DNA, the CDR3 is TGTGCCAGCAGCTTAAATCGGGGGACAGATACGCAGTATTTT.

The chain has TRBV10-3 and TRBJ1-1, with D perhaps matching TRBD1 (5 bases). The V gene's germline CDR1 is ENHRY and CDR2 SYGVKD. The V and J ends lost 2 bases and 5 bases respectively, with 12 bases between them. The CDR3 extends over 14 amino acids. Here the CDR3 reads CAISEGAGRTEAFF. The CDR3 coding sequence is TGTGCCATCAGTGAGGGGGCAGGGAGAACTGAAGCTTTCTTT.

The chain has TRBV29-1 and TRBJ2-7; D not certain. The CDR3 runs to 14 residues. V lost 1 base, J lost 4 bases, and 14 bases lay in between. Germline assignment: CDR1 SQVTM and CDR2 ANQGSEA. CDR3 in DNA: TGCAGCGTTGAAGTGGGCTTACCGAGATACGAGCAGTACTTC. Amino acids: CSVEVGLPRYEQYF.

The rearrangement links TRBV6-1 to TRBJ1-2; TRBD1 is a possible D gene (5 bases). This CDR3 contains 13 residues. The V end was cut by 2 bases, the J end by 7 bases, with 11 bases between. Germline V gene sequence: CDR1 MNHNS, CDR2 SASEGT. The DNA of the CDR3 is TGTGCCAGCAGTGAAAATCCGGGGCTTGGCTACACCTTC. It translates to CASSENPGLGYTF.

The V and J genes are TRBV18 and TRBJ2-7, with a possible D match to TRBD2 (5 bases). The V gene lost 1 base and the J gene lost 2 bases, with 9 bases spanning the gap. The V gene's germline CDR1 is KGHSH and CDR2 LQKENI. The CDR3 contains 14 residues. The CDR3 spells CASSPRGATYEQYF. CDR3 sequence (DNA): TGTGCCAGCTCACCACGGGGAGCCACCTACGAGCAGTACTTC. The full variable domain, in which reference TRBV18 and TRBJ2-7 provide the parts outside the CDR3, is NAGVMQNPRHLVRRRGQEARLRCSPMKGHSHVYWYRQLPEEGLKFMVYLQKENIIDESGMPKERFSAEFPKEGPSILRIQQVVRGDSAAYFCASSPRGATYEQYFGPGTRLTVT.

V usage is TRBV27 and J usage is TRBJ1-2, with TRBD1 matching 9 bases. In germline, CDR1 is MNHEY, CDR2 SMNVEV (reference sequence). There are 15 residues in the CDR3. V was clipped by 7 bases and J by 6 bases; unmatched bases: 12. CDR3 nucleotide sequence: TGTGCCAGCACGAACAGGGGGCCTCCCCCGCATGGCTACACCTTC. Its protein product is CASTNRGPPPHGYTF.

The genes are TRBV7-8 and TRBJ2-7, with 8 nucleotides matching TRBD2. After removal of 0 bases from V and 4 bases from J, the junction contained 5 bases not matched to a gene. The CDR3 extends over 15 amino acids. CDR1 and CDR2 from the germline V gene are SGHVS and FQNEAQ. The CDR3 DNA reads TGTGCCAGCAGCTTAGCCGGGACTAGTAGGTACGAGCAGTACTTC. This gives the protein CASSLAGTSRYEQYF.

The genes are TRBV5-1 and TRBJ1-2; D is possibly TRBD1 (6 bases). Trimming took 3 bases from V and 4 from J, leaving 10 bases between them. The germline V gene has CDR1 SGHRS and CDR2 YFSETQ. The CDR3 runs to 13 residues. The CDR3 coding sequence is TGCGCCAGCAGCTATGACAGGTCCTATGGCTACACCTTC. Translated: CASSYDRSYGYTF. The full variable domain, in which reference TRBV5-1 and TRBJ1-2 provide the parts outside the CDR3, is KAGVTQTPRYLIKTRGQQVTLSCSPISGHRSVSWYQQTPGQGLQFLFEYFSETQRNKGNFPGRFSGRQFSNSRSEMNVSTLELGDSALYLCASSYDRSYGYTFGSGTRLTVV.

The V gene is TRBV3-1 (or the pseudogene TRBV3-2), the J gene TRBJ1-2, with TRBD1 matching over 7 bases. V was pared by 6 bases and J by 7 bases, with 11 bases of the junction left unmatched. The CDR3 length is 14 residues. The germline V gene has CDR1 LGHDT and CDR2 YNNKEL (reference sequence). The CDR3 here is CASSPRVGGLGYTF. The DNA of the CDR3 is TGTGCCAGCAGTCCAAGGGTAGGGGGCCTTGGCTACACCTTC.

The rearrangement joins TRBV19 to TRBJ2-1, with TRBD2 identical over 7 bases. V dropped 7 bases and J dropped 10; count of bases not matched to a gene: 13. Germline assignment: CDR1 LNHDA and CDR2 SQIVND (reference sequence). The CDR3 totals 14 residues. The CDR3 DNA is TGTGCCAGTACCCGTCTGACGGGAGGCGGGGAGCAGTTCTTC. This encodes CASTRLTGGGEQFF.

This clone was recorded once. This CDR3 is CASSQDPRGTSDGNEQFF. CDR3 sequence (DNA): TGTGCCAGCAGCCAAGATCCGCGGGGGACTAGCGATGGCAATGAGCAGTTCTTC. The chain links TRBV3-1 (or the pseudogene TRBV3-2) to TRBJ2-1; 10 positions agree with TRBD2. The CDR3 spans 18 residues. The V segment lost 0 bases and the J segment 6 bases; nucleotides outside the gene matches: 11. Germline V gene sequence: CDR1 LGHDT, CDR2 YNNKEL (reference sequence).

This rearrangement joins TRBV7-9 to TRBJ1-2, with D possibly TRBD1 on 5 matching bases. The V gene's germline CDR1 is SEHNR and CDR2 FQNEAQ (reference sequence). The CDR3 length is 15 residues. Between the trimmed V and J ends, which lost 3 bases and 2 bases, there was a span of 13 bases. The CDR3 DNA sequence: TGTGCCAGCAGCTTGTTACCAGGGAAAAACTATGGCTACACCTTC. Amino acids: CASSLLPGKNYGYTF. The full variable domain, with the rest looked up from reference TRBV7-9 and TRBJ1-2, is DTGVSQNPRHKITKRGQNVTFRCDPISEHNRLYWYRQTLGQGPEFLTYFQNEAQLEKSRLLSDRFSAERPKGSFSTLEIQRTEQGDSAMYLCASSLLPGKNYGYTFGSGTRLTVV.

J is TRBJ2-3 and V is TRBV19; TRBD2 might be the D (5 bases). The V gene lost 7 bases and the J gene lost 2 bases, with 10 bases spanning the gap. The V gene's germline CDR1 is LNHDA and CDR2 SQIVND (reference sequence). This CDR3 comprises 13 residues. The CDR3 spells CASTQRDTDTQYF. In DNA, the CDR3 is TGTGCCAGTACTCAGAGGGACACAGATACGCAGTATTTT.

This rearrangement joins TRBV19 to TRBJ1-5, with D possibly matching TRBD1 (5 bases). Germline V gene data show CDR1 as LNHDA and CDR2 as SQIVND (reference sequence). The CDR3 sequence is 15 residues long. V shed 5 bases and J shed 3 bases, with 14 bases lying between them. The CDR3 here is CASSWGEGPNQPQHF. The CDR3 coding sequence is TGTGCCAGTAGTTGGGGGGAGGGCCCCAATCAGCCCCAGCATTTT. The whole variable domain, filled in from reference TRBV19 and TRBJ1-5, reads DGGITQSPKYLFRKEGQNVTLSCEQNLNHDAMYWYRQDPGQGLRLIYYSQIVNDFQKGDIAEGYSVSREKKESFPLTVTSAQKNPTAFYLCASSWGEGPNQPQHFGDGTRLSIL.

V gene TRBV29-1 combines with J gene TRBJ2-3; D may be TRBD2 (5 bases). Germline V lookup: CDR1 SQVTM, CDR2 ANQGSEA. V lost 6 bases and J 3 bases, leaving 7 bases between the germline ends. This CDR3 has 11 residues. CDR3 sequence reads: CSVWRTDTQYF. DNA for the CDR3: TGCAGCGTGTGGAGGACAGATACGCAGTATTTT.

The chain links TRBV12-5 to TRBJ2-1; 10 bases match TRBD2. J was trimmed by 4 bases and V by 6 bases; bases with no gene match: 15. The V gene's germline CDR1 is LGHNT and CDR2 FRNRAP. CDR3 length: 18 amino acids. CDR3: CASGLPSSGRARYNEQFF. In nucleotides, the CDR3 is TGTGCTAGTGGGCTCCCATCGAGCGGGAGGGCCAGATACAATGAGCAGTTCTTC.

This clone was recorded at least ten times. This rearrangement joins TRBV7-9 to TRBJ2-7; 7 nucleotides agree with TRBD1. Germline trimming cut 5 bases from V and 3 bases from J; bases unmatched to any gene: 10. This CDR3 contains 15 residues. Per the germline V gene, CDR1 is SEHNR and CDR2 is FQNEAQ (reference sequence). CDR3 protein: CASSTNRGKHYEQYF. Written as DNA, the CDR3 is TGTGCCAGCAGCACCAACAGGGGTAAACACTACGAGCAGTACTTC.

The chain couples TRBV27 to TRBJ1-3; no definite D call. Germline lookup yields CDR1 MNHEY and CDR2 SMNVEV (reference sequence). The CDR3 spans 16 residues. V dropped 5 bases and J dropped 0 bases, with 14 bases sitting between them. The CDR3 protein is CASSPYHAVSGNTIYF. In nucleotides, the CDR3 is TGTGCCAGCAGTCCCTACCACGCGGTCTCTGGAAACACCATATATTTT.

This chain connects TRBV2 to TRBJ2-2, with D hard to call. The CDR3 spans 13 residues. Between the trimmed V and J ends, which lost 8 bases and 5 bases, there was a span of 12 bases. Germline CDR1 is SNHLY and CDR2 is FYNNEI. CDR3 DNA: TGTGCCAGCGAGCTGGGGATTACCGGGGAGCTGTTTTTT. It is translated as CASELGITGELFF.

This clone has a handful of counts. The chain employs TRBV12-3 or TRBV12-4 and TRBJ2-7; possible D gene TRBD1, 5 bases. This CDR3 has 13 residues. The V gene lost 2 bases and the J gene lost 5 bases, with 10 bases spanning the gap. CDR3: CASSLRTIHEQYF. Here the CDR3 DNA reads TGTGCCAGCAGTTTAAGGACAATCCACGAGCAGTACTTC.

The chain recombines TRBV7-2 with TRBJ1-1; weak D call: TRBD1 (5 bases). V gave up 1 base and J gave up 5 bases, with 17 bases separating them. This CDR3 is 16 amino acids long. The V gene's germline CDR1 is SGHTA and CDR2 FQGNSA. As DNA, the CDR3 is TGTGCCAGCAGCTTAGGGGGGACGGACCGGGGAACTGAAGCTTTCTTT. This translates into CASSLGGTDRGTEAFF.

This rearrangement joins TRBV5-1 to TRBJ2-3; TRBD1 or TRBD2 may be the D gene (5 bases each). The length of the CDR3 is 16 residues. Germline loops: CDR1 SGHRS, CDR2 YFSETQ. The V end was cut by 0 bases, the J end by 4 bases, with 15 bases between. In DNA form, the CDR3 reads TGCGCCAGCAGCTTGGTGGGGCGGGTCGGTGCAGATACGCAGTATTTT. Translated: CASSLVGRVGADTQYF.